This TCR beta chain originates from a study of T-cell reconstitution after alpha-beta-depleted transplantation in children. Study outcomes and limitations: Some patients' high day-60 TCRbeta diversity was traced to surviving recipient T cells and thymic progenitors. Several hundred expanded graft clones reportedly gave rise to the alpha-beta T cells present about two months after transplant. One year post-transplant, T-cell counts and diversity were largely derived from T cells produced anew.

With regard to this clonotype: Antigen unknown.

V was cut by 8 bases and J by 4 bases, with 17 bases left in between. This CDR3 contains 14 residues. The germline V gene has CDR1 LNHDA and CDR2 SQIVND (reference sequence). Preparation of the TCRbeta library used unique molecular identifiers. MiXCR was run by TCRdb on the PCR reads, yielding one entry per CDR3 protein. Of 200,000 to 250,000 distinct CDR3 sequences in the sample, roughly a tenth were seen once. The sequences come from PBMCs, collected before TCRalphabeta/CD19-depleted stem cell transplant. The origin of this receptor is a child younger than two with acute myeloid leukemia, due to receive a stem cell transplant. The V gene is TRBV19, the J gene TRBJ1-2; D unresolved. CDR3 coding DNA: TGTGCCAGTGGGGATTACAATGGGATCTATGGCTACACCTTC. Translating it yields CASGDYNGIYGYTF.